Presented here are 9 T cell receptor beta chains from one specimen sequenced in a study of shared clonotypes between healthy human individuals. This table comes from immunoSEQ multiplex PCR, and its TCRdb copy is limited to in-frame clones, with some not included. The table records more than 400,000 clones, approximately 94% of them present only once. The sequenced material came from naive CD4+ T cells sorted from blood. Sample subset: CD45RA+ positively selected. The receptors were sampled from a woman in her thirties in good health.

The rearrangement links TRBV5-1 to TRBJ2-3; D is possibly TRBD1 or TRBD2 (5 bases each). The ends were cut back, 4 bases at V and 1 base at J, with 13 bases in the middle. Germline V gives CDR1 SGHRS, CDR2 YFSETQ. The CDR3 has 15 amino acids. The CDR3 sequence is CASSPGPPRTDTQYF. Written as DNA, the CDR3 is TGCGCCAGCAGCCCGGGACCACCTCGCACAGATACGCAGTATTTT. Supplemented by reference TRBV5-1 and TRBJ2-3, the full variable domain reads KAGVTQTPRYLIKTRGQQVTLSCSPISGHRSVSWYQQTPGQGLQFLFEYFSETQRNKGNFPGRFSGRQFSNSRSEMNVSTLELGDSALYLCASSPGPPRTDTQYFGPGTRLTVL.

The gene calls are TRBV5-4 and TRBJ2-7; 7 nucleotides agree with TRBD2. The CDR3 length is 15 residues. The junction had 6 bases not matched to a gene; V was cut back by 0 bases and J by 3 bases. CDR1 SGHNT and CDR2 YYREEE come from the germline V gene (reference sequence). The CDR3 nucleotides read TGTGCCAGCAGCTTGGTGAGCGGGGCAGACTACGAGCAGTACTTC. The encoded protein is CASSLVSGADYEQYF.

This clone was detected once. V and J are TRBV27 and TRBJ2-7, with a weak D call TRBD2 (6 bases). Trimming took 5 bases from V and 0 from J, leaving 14 bases between them. Germline V CDR1 and CDR2: MNHEY, SMNVEV (reference sequence). This CDR3 spans 15 amino acids. In DNA, the CDR3 is TGTGCCAGCAGTCTGATCCGGGACTCCTCCTACGAGCAGTACTTC. This gives the protein CASSLIRDSSYEQYF.

The chain combines TRBV11-3 with TRBJ2-2; 12 nucleotides match TRBD1. V dropped 5 bases and J dropped 4; count of bases not matched to a gene: 8. The CDR3 totals 17 residues. Looked up from germline, CDR1 is SGHNT and CDR2 is YENEEA. The CDR3: CASSTGTGGPGTGELFF. The CDR3 DNA is TGTGCCAGCAGCACCGGGACAGGGGGCCCGGGCACCGGGGAGCTGTTTTTT.

The chain joins TRBV2 to TRBJ2-7, with TRBD1 matching over 8 bases. This CDR3 contains 11 residues. CDR1 and CDR2 from the germline V gene are SNHLY and FYNNEI. The V gene end was trimmed by 6 bases and the J gene end by 7 bases; junction bases not matched to a gene: 2. The CDR3 sequence is CASRYRGEQYF. The CDR3 DNA is TGTGCCAGCAGATACAGGGGGGAGCAGTACTTC.

A note on this clone: Other DNA sequences in the same sample also yield this CDR3. The chain combines TRBV7-9 with TRBJ2-7; 10 bases match TRBD2. Germline trimming cut 1 base from V and 4 bases from J; bases unmatched to any gene: 4. This CDR3 region has 15 residues. The germline CDR1 and CDR2 sequences are SEHNR and FQNEAQ (reference sequence). CDR3 DNA: TGTGCCAGCAGCTTAGGGGCTAGCGGGAGTTACGAGCAGTACTTC. It translates to CASSLGASGSYEQYF. The entire variable domain, with the rest obtained from reference TRBV7-9 and TRBJ2-7, is as follows: DTGVSQNPRHKITKRGQNVTFRCDPISEHNRLYWYRQTLGQGPEFLTYFQNEAQLEKSRLLSDRFSAERPKGSFSTLEIQRTEQGDSAMYLCASSLGASGSYEQYFGPGTRLTVT.

The J gene is TRBJ1-4, the V gene TRBV9, with D perhaps TRBD1 (6 bases). The CDR3 length is 15 residues. Trimming left V 3 bases short and J 8 bases short, with 17 bases between. Germline assignment: CDR1 SGDLS and CDR2 YYNGEE. CDR3 residues: CASSAAGAEWEKLFF. The CDR3 coding sequence is TGTGCCAGCAGCGCCGCAGGGGCCGAGTGGGAAAAACTGTTTTTT.

This chain uses TRBV5-1 with TRBJ2-1, with no clear D. Trimming shortened V by 0 bases and J by 5 bases, and 12 bases separated the two germline ends. Germline CDR1 and CDR2: SGHRS and YFSETQ. The CDR3 sequence is 15 residues long. The CDR3 region is CASSLDVQTDNEQFF. The CDR3 DNA reads TGCGCCAGCAGCTTGGATGTACAGACTGACAATGAGCAGTTCTTC.

This chain links TRBV11-2 with TRBJ2-7; 7 positions match TRBD1. V lost 3 bases and J lost 1; bases outside the gene matches: 9. CDR3 length: 16 residues. Germline-derived CDR1 and CDR2 are SGHAT and FQNNGV. The CDR3 here is CASSFPLRDSSYEQYF. CDR3 nucleotide sequence: TGTGCCAGCAGCTTTCCCCTCCGGGACAGTTCCTACGAGCAGTACTTC.